The 31 T cell receptor beta chains in this list originate from one sample, sequenced in a study of blood T cell repertoires in COVID-19. Libraries were prepared by immunoSEQ multiplex PCR; TCRdb keeps only in-frame clonotypes and omits some of them. Of some 170,000 clones listed, about 87% are singletons. Sequencing was carried out using peripheral blood. The receptors stem from a woman between 50 and 59 years old with acute or convalescent COVID-19.

This chain joins TRBV18 and TRBJ1-2, with D possibly being TRBD1 (6 bases). Germline CDR1 reads KGHSH; CDR2 reads LQKENI. The CDR3 runs 13 residues. The V gene lost 3 bases and the J gene lost 5 bases, with 10 bases spanning the gap. This CDR3 is CASSPGQRYGYTF. The CDR3, as DNA: TGTGCCAGCTCACCCGGACAGAGATATGGCTACACCTTC.

The chain employs TRBV10-1 and TRBJ1-1; D might be TRBD1 (6 bases). Trimming cost V 9 bases and J 4 bases, with 21 bases left between them. There are 15 residues in the CDR3. Germline assignment: CDR1 WNHNN and CDR2 SYGVQD (reference sequence). CDR3 protein: CARKSQGGGGTEAFF. CDR3 DNA sequence: TGCGCCAGGAAGTCACAGGGTGGTGGTGGCACTGAAGCTTTCTTT.

V gene TRBV4-3 combines with J gene TRBJ2-7; 11 bases are a match to TRBD2. The CDR3 totals 16 residues. Germline assignment: CDR1 LGHNA and CDR2 YSLEER. The ends lost 3 bases at V and 0 bases at J; junction bases unmatched: 4. Here the CDR3 DNA reads TGCGCCAGCAGCCAGGGACTAGCGGTGAACTCCTACGAGCAGTACTTC. Translating it yields CASSQGLAVNSYEQYF.

J is TRBJ2-7 and V is TRBV27, with 8 bases fitting TRBD1. Trimming at V came to 3 bases and at J to 3 bases, leaving 4 bases not matched to a gene. Germline V gene sequence: CDR1 MNHEY, CDR2 SMNVEV (reference sequence). This CDR3 spans 14 amino acids. CDR3 in amino acids: CASSFGQGIYEQYF. In DNA, the CDR3 is TGTGCCAGCAGTTTCGGACAGGGCATCTACGAGCAGTACTTC.

In DNA form, the CDR3 reads TGTGCCAGCAGCCTTTACCTATCGGGCAATCAGCCCCAGCATTTT. This translates into CASSLYLSGNQPQHF. The rearrangement uses TRBV6-6 and TRBJ1-5; no reliable D call. V was cut by 6 bases and J by 2 bases, with 14 bases left in between. Germline CDR1 reads MNHNY; CDR2 reads SVGAGI (reference sequence). The CDR3 is 15 amino acids.

The chain couples TRBV5-4 to TRBJ1-1; 7 bases fit TRBD1. CDR1 SGHNT and CDR2 YYREEE come from the germline V gene (reference sequence). The CDR3 is 15 residues long. With 4 bases clipped from V and 0 bases from J, the junction kept 6 bases outside the gene matches. The CDR3: CASSDRATVNTEAFF. The CDR3 DNA sequence: TGTGCCAGCAGCGACAGGGCGACCGTGAACACTGAAGCTTTCTTT.

This clone was seen once. The genes are TRBV12-5 and TRBJ1-2, with 8 bases aligning to TRBD1. Germline V gene lookup returns CDR1 LGHNT and CDR2 FRNRAP. V dropped 3 bases and J dropped 5; count of bases not matched to a gene: 8. The CDR3 consists of 15 residues. The CDR3 loop reads CASGFSGTGGYGYTF. CDR3 DNA sequence: TGTGCTAGTGGTTTTTCCGGGACAGGAGGGTATGGCTACACCTTC. The entire variable domain, with the rest obtained from reference TRBV12-5 and TRBJ1-2, is as follows: DARVTQTPRHKVTEMGQEVTMRCQPILGHNTVFWYRQTMMQGLELLAYFRNRAPLDDSGMPKDRFSAEMPDATLATLKIQPSEPRDSAVYFCASGFSGTGGYGYTFGSGTRLTVV.

The chain recombines TRBV10-3 with TRBJ1-1; D gene uncertain. Deletions cut 0 bases from V and 4 bases from J, with 9 bases between. Germline-derived CDR1 and CDR2 are ENHRY and SYGVKD. The CDR3 totals 14 residues. As DNA, the CDR3 is TGTGCCATCAGTGAGTCCGGGATGGGCACTGAAGCTTTCTTT. Encoded protein: CAISESGMGTEAFF.

The V call is TRBV24-1, the J call TRBJ2-1, with TRBD2 matching over 7 bases. Losses at the gene ends were 6 bases for V and 4 bases for J; bases not matched to a gene: 2. CDR1 and CDR2 (germline): KGHDR, SFDVKD. This CDR3 is built from 13 residues. The CDR3 DNA reads TGTGCCACCAGTCTAGCGGAGTACAATGAGCAGTTCTTC. This translates into CATSLAEYNEQFF.

J is TRBJ2-3 and V is TRBV9; 7 bases are a match to TRBD1. V lost 2 bases, J lost 2 bases, and 2 bases stayed unmatched. Germline values: CDR1 SGDLS, CDR2 YYNGEE. The CDR3 runs 14 residues. The DNA for the CDR3 is TGTGCCAGCAGCGTCAGGGGGAACACAGATACGCAGTATTTT. Its protein is CASSVRGNTDTQYF. The variable domain in full, with the rest retrieved from reference TRBV9 and TRBJ2-3, is DSGVTQTPKHLITATGQRVTLRCSPRSGDLSVYWYQQSLDQGLQFLIQYYNGEERAKGNILERFSAQQFPDLHSELNLSSLELGDSALYFCASSVRGNTDTQYFGPGTRLTVL.

This rearrangement joins TRBV7-2 to TRBJ2-3; 7 bases agree with TRBD1. Germline V gene sequence: CDR1 SGHTA, CDR2 FQGNSA. V shed 0 bases and J 6 bases; nucleotides not matched to a gene: 12. CDR3 length: 17 residues. CDR3 in amino acids: CASSLAVLRGHGDTQYF. CDR3 nucleotides: TGTGCCAGCAGCTTAGCTGTTTTGAGGGGGCACGGGGATACGCAGTATTTT.

This clone has a handful of counts. The chain recombines TRBV10-1 with TRBJ2-7; 8 positions match TRBD1. Germline loops: CDR1 WNHNN, CDR2 SYGVQD (reference sequence). Trimming cost V 7 bases and J 5 bases; bases outside gene matches: 4. The CDR3 has 12 residues. CDR3 nucleotide sequence: TGCGCCAGCACCGTGACAGGGGACGAGCAGTACTTC. This sequence encodes CASTVTGDEQYF.

V is TRBV6-2 or TRBV6-3 and J is TRBJ2-3, with 11 bases identical to TRBD2. J gave up 4 bases and V 3 bases, and 3 bases lay outside the gene matches. Germline lookup yields CDR1 MNHEY and CDR2 SVGEGT. The CDR3 extends over 15 amino acids. CDR3 amino acids: CASSYSGRASDTQYF. In nucleotides, the CDR3 is TGTGCCAGCAGTTATAGCGGGAGGGCTTCAGATACGCAGTATTTT.

This clone came up a few times. V is TRBV19 and J is TRBJ1-1; maybe TRBD1 (6 bases). V was cut by 6 bases and J by 2 bases, with 13 bases left in between. In germline, CDR1 is LNHDA, CDR2 SQIVND (reference sequence). There are 14 residues in the CDR3. The CDR3 loop is CASSPQDSNTEAFF. CDR3 DNA sequence: TGTGCCAGTAGCCCTCAGGACAGCAACACTGAAGCTTTCTTT.

J is TRBJ2-1 and V is TRBV18, with 7 bases fitting TRBD2. V lost 1 base to trimming and J lost 5 bases; unmatched junction nucleotides: 2. The CDR3 totals 14 residues. The V gene's germline CDR1 is KGHSH and CDR2 LQKENI. CDR3 sequence: CASSPRGGNNEQFF. The CDR3 coding sequence is TGTGCCAGCTCACCACGCGGGGGAAACAATGAGCAGTTCTTC.

This chain uses TRBV2 with TRBJ1-2; D is possibly TRBD1 (5 bases). Trimming left V 1 base short and J 7 bases short, with 13 bases between. The CDR3 extends over 14 amino acids. The germline V gene encodes CDR1 SNHLY and CDR2 FYNNEI. CDR3 in amino acids: CASSEDPGFSGYTF. CDR3 sequence (DNA): TGTGCCAGCAGTGAAGACCCAGGGTTTTCTGGCTACACCTTC.

The rearrangement links TRBV5-5 to TRBJ2-2, with D maybe TRBD2 (5 bases). The germline CDR1 and CDR2 sequences are SGHKS and YYEKEE (reference sequence). The CDR3 consists of 15 residues. V was shortened by 4 bases and J by 3 bases, with 13 bases between the two germline ends. CDR3 protein: CASSPRLRDTGELFF. The CDR3 DNA follows: TGTGCCAGCAGCCCCCGGTTGCGGGACACCGGGGAGCTGTTTTTT.

The rearrangement links TRBV6-6 to TRBJ1-5, with D hard to call. V dropped 2 bases and J dropped 2 bases, with 7 bases sitting between them. Germline V gene lookup returns CDR1 MNHNY and CDR2 SVGAGI (reference sequence). The CDR3 is 14 residues long. The CDR3 here is CASSYMPGNQPQHF. The CDR3 DNA sequence: TGTGCCAGCAGTTACATGCCAGGCAATCAGCCCCAGCATTTT.

The chain recombines TRBV4-1 with TRBJ2-5; 11 nucleotides agree with TRBD2. This CDR3 comprises 17 residues. Unmatched junction bases numbered 11, after V lost 3 bases and J lost 5 bases. The germline CDR1 and CDR2 sequences are MGHRA and YSYEKL. In DNA, the CDR3 is TGCGCCAGCAGCCACATTGGGACTAGCGGCGTCCGGGAGACCCAGTACTTC. Translated: CASSHIGTSGVRETQYF.

This clone was seen a few times. This chain joins TRBV5-1 and TRBJ2-1, with 7 bases matching TRBD1. The junction had 3 bases not matched to a gene; V was cut back by 0 bases and J by 3 bases. This CDR3 comprises 15 residues. Germline loops: CDR1 SGHRS, CDR2 YFSETQ. CDR3 sequence: CASSLVQGYYNEQFF. The DNA of the CDR3 is TGCGCCAGCAGCTTGGTACAGGGGTACTACAATGAGCAGTTCTTC.

The chain recombines TRBV7-9 with TRBJ1-2; tentative D call: TRBD1 (5 bases). Trimming pared 5 bases from V and 6 bases from J, leaving 10 bases between. The CDR3 is 12 amino acids. The germline CDR1 and CDR2 sequences are SEHNR and FQNEAQ (reference sequence). The chain's CDR3 is CASSQGANGYTF. Here the CDR3 DNA reads TGTGCCAGCAGCCAAGGGGCAAATGGCTACACCTTC. Together with reference TRBV7-9 and TRBJ1-2, the CDR3 gives the full variable domain: DTGVSQNPRHKITKRGQNVTFRCDPISEHNRLYWYRQTLGQGPEFLTYFQNEAQLEKSRLLSDRFSAERPKGSFSTLEIQRTEQGDSAMYLCASSQGANGYTFGSGTRLTVV.

The chain couples TRBV6-5 to TRBJ1-2; 8 bases align to TRBD1. The CDR3 is 14 amino acids. V lost 6 bases and J lost 2; bases outside the gene matches: 5. Germline CDR1 reads MNHEY; CDR2 reads SVGAGI. CDR3 DNA sequence: TGTGCCAGCAGCCCGGACAGGGCCAACTATGGCTACACCTTC. It yields the protein CASSPDRANYGYTF.

The chain has TRBV5-5 and TRBJ1-1; D is uncertain. The CDR3 consists of 15 residues. The V gene lost 4 bases and the J gene lost 3 bases, with 16 bases spanning the gap. Germline assignment: CDR1 SGHKS and CDR2 YYEKEE (reference sequence). The CDR3 bases are TGTGCCAGCAGCGCTCACTATGTTATGGACACTGAAGCTTTCTTT. It codes for CASSAHYVMDTEAFF.

The CDR3 reads CASSYSSTGGNTIYF. DNA of the CDR3: TGTGCCAGCAGTTACTCGAGTACAGGGGGAAACACCATATATTTT. The chain carries TRBV6-5 and TRBJ1-3; D possibly corresponds to TRBD1 (6 bases). The CDR3 is 15 amino acids. Trimming pared 0 bases from V and 4 bases from J, leaving 10 bases between. Germline-derived CDR1 and CDR2 are MNHEY and SVGAGI.

This sequence joins TRBV5-4 and TRBJ2-5, with D perhaps TRBD1 (6 bases). The V end was cut by 5 bases, the J end by 4 bases, with 12 bases between. Germline values: CDR1 SGHNT, CDR2 YYREEE (reference sequence). The CDR3 spans 13 residues. The CDR3 reads CASSSGQIETQYF. The CDR3 DNA reads as TGTGCCAGCAGTTCAGGACAGATAGAGACCCAGTACTTC.

This chain connects TRBV18 to TRBJ1-2; D may be TRBD1 (5 bases). Germline V gene lookup returns CDR1 KGHSH and CDR2 LQKENI. Deletions cut 3 bases from V and 3 bases from J, with 14 bases between. The CDR3 spans 15 residues. The CDR3 loop is CASSPTLVRDYGYTF. CDR3 nucleotide sequence: TGTGCCAGCTCACCGACTCTTGTCAGGGACTATGGCTACACCTTC. The complete variable domain, with remaining parts taken from reference TRBV18 and TRBJ1-2, reads NAGVMQNPRHLVRRRGQEARLRCSPMKGHSHVYWYRQLPEEGLKFMVYLQKENIIDESGMPKERFSAEFPKEGPSILRIQQVVRGDSAAYFCASSPTLVRDYGYTFGSGTRLTVV.

This chain connects TRBV5-1 to TRBJ1-1; possible D gene TRBD1, 6 bases. The CDR3 length is 15 residues. Germline V gene data show CDR1 as SGHRS and CDR2 as YFSETQ. With 3 bases removed from V and 4 bases from J, the gap between germline ends came to 16 bases. In nucleotides, the CDR3 is TGCGCCAGCAGCTCTATCGAGACAGGATCCACTGAAGCTTTCTTT. This sequence encodes CASSSIETGSTEAFF. The whole variable domain, filled in from reference TRBV5-1 and TRBJ1-1, reads KAGVTQTPRYLIKTRGQQVTLSCSPISGHRSVSWYQQTPGQGLQFLFEYFSETQRNKGNFPGRFSGRQFSNSRSEMNVSTLELGDSALYLCASSSIETGSTEAFFGQGTRLTVV.

This clone showed up just once. The rearrangement joins TRBV7-2 to TRBJ2-7, with D perhaps TRBD2 (5 bases). V was shortened by 4 bases and J by 0 bases, with 13 bases between the two germline ends. The germline V gene has CDR1 SGHTA and CDR2 FQGNSA. The CDR3 spans 15 residues. The CDR3 coding sequence is TGTGCCAGCAGCTCCATGCTGGGGAGCTCCTACGAGCAGTACTTC. It yields the protein CASSSMLGSSYEQYF.

The chain joins TRBV11-2 to TRBJ2-7; TRBD1 aligns across 9 bases. CDR1 is SGHAT, CDR2 FQNNGV, per germline. V shed 2 bases, J shed 6 bases, and the junction held 8 bases outside the gene matches. This CDR3 is built from 15 residues. CDR3 coding DNA: TGTGCCAGCAGCTTACCTGGGACAGGGACTCCCGAGCAGTACTTC. It yields the protein CASSLPGTGTPEQYF.

V is TRBV9 and J is TRBJ1-1; D not certain. This CDR3 comprises 14 residues. Germline lookup yields CDR1 SGDLS and CDR2 YYNGEE. The V end was cut by 0 bases, the J end by 1 base, with 7 bases between. The CDR3 DNA reads TGTGCCAGCAGCGTAGTCGGGGAGAACACTGAAGCTTTCTTT. It is translated as CASSVVGENTEAFF.

Remarks on this clone: At one of its ends the junction is not consistent with the germline gene, which may arise from a read error. V gene TRBV29-1 combines with J gene TRBJ1-2; D is undetermined. The germline gives CDR1 SQVTM, CDR2 ANQGSEA. This CDR3 comprises 11 residues. The DNA for the CDR3 is TGCAGCGTTGTTCAGAACTATGGCTACGCCTTC. It is translated as CSVVQNYGYAF.